This passage covers 29 T cell receptor beta chains from one sample sequenced in a study of CD8+ T cells in alopecia areata. cDNA reverse transcribed from extracted RNA served as the sequencing template. The method was immunoSEQ multiplex PCR; TCRdb's version includes in-frame clones alone and lacks a portion of them. The table shows 170,000 or so clones, with 50% to 75% occurring only once. Sequencing was performed on CD4+ T cells sorted from blood, taken at week 0. Receptor source: a human donor with alopecia areata.

This sequence joins TRBV27 and TRBJ2-7, with D maybe TRBD1 (6 bases). Looked up from germline, CDR1 is MNHEY and CDR2 is SMNVEV (reference sequence). The length of the CDR3 is 15 residues. Trimming took off 6 bases at V and 1 base at J, with 16 bases between the two ends. The CDR3 sequence is CASSSRGGLSYEQYF. As DNA, the CDR3 is TGTGCCAGCAGCTCTAGAGGGGGTCTATCCTACGAGCAGTACTTC.

V gene TRBV4-1 combines with J gene TRBJ1-1; no reliable D call. Germline values: CDR1 MGHRA, CDR2 YSYEKL. V was pared by 4 bases and J by 2 bases, with 11 bases between. The CDR3 extends over 14 amino acids. CDR3 sequence reads: CASSPDGPNTEAFF. In nucleotides, the CDR3 is TGCGCCAGCAGCCCCGACGGACCAAACACTGAAGCTTTCTTT.

The chain combines TRBV29-1 with TRBJ1-2; 9 bases agree with TRBD1. Germline CDR1 SQVTM, CDR2 ANQGSEA. After removal of 5 bases from V and 8 bases from J, the junction contained 3 bases not matched to a gene. CDR3 length equals 11 residues. The CDR3 is CSVQGTGGYTF. DNA of the CDR3: TGCAGCGTTCAGGGGACAGGGGGCTACACCTTC.

The chain employs TRBV30 and TRBJ1-2; the match to TRBD1 covers 8 bases. The CDR3 contains 11 residues. The germline V gene encodes CDR1 GTSNPN and CDR2 SVGIG (reference sequence). The J segment lost 6 bases and the V segment lost 7 bases, leaving 4 bases of the junction unmatched. CDR3 protein: CALGTGHGYTF. In DNA, the CDR3 is TGTGCCTTGGGGACAGGACATGGCTACACCTTC.

The chain employs TRBV29-1 and TRBJ1-2; D is perhaps TRBD1 (5 bases). This CDR3 comprises 12 residues. Trimming took 4 bases from V and 6 from J, leaving 12 bases between them. The V gene's germline CDR1 is SQVTM and CDR2 ANQGSEA. Written as DNA, the CDR3 is TGCAGCGTTGGGAGTCCAGGGAATGGCTACACCTTC. Translated, it gives CSVGSPGNGYTF.

The chain carries TRBV6-1 and TRBJ1-2; D is ambiguous. In germline, CDR1 is MNHNS, CDR2 SASEGT. The CDR3 sequence is 12 residues long. V lost 4 bases, J lost 3 bases, and 6 bases lay in between. CDR3 amino acids: CASSVGYYGYTF. CDR3 DNA sequence: TGTGCCAGCAGTGTCGGTTACTATGGCTACACCTTC.

V gene TRBV23-1 combines with J gene TRBJ1-2; 10 bases agree with TRBD1. TRBV23-1 is marked as an open reading frame, function uncertain. V lost 10 bases and J lost 5; bases outside the gene matches: 7. The CDR3 loop spans 13 amino acids. CDR3 sequence (DNA): TGCGCCACTGACCGGGACAGGGGATATGGCTACACCTTC. Translation gives CATDRDRGYGYTF.

The V and J genes are TRBV6-1 and TRBJ1-2; D not certain. V lost 6 bases and J 5 bases, leaving 4 bases between the germline ends. This CDR3 comprises 10 residues. CDR1 is MNHNS, CDR2 SASEGT, per germline. CDR3 in amino acids: CASSLYGYTF. DNA for the CDR3: TGTGCCAGCAGCCTATATGGCTACACCTTC.

J is TRBJ1-5 and V is TRBV30; possibly TRBD1 for D (6 bases). The CDR3 is 13 residues long. CDR1 and CDR2 from the germline V gene are GTSNPN and SVGIG (reference sequence). The germline V and J ends were trimmed by 1 base and 7 bases, with 11 bases remaining between them. The CDR3 bases are TGTGCCTGGAGTGACGGGGGCGGGCAGCCCCAGCATTTT. It is translated as CAWSDGGGQPQHF.

The chain couples TRBV2 to TRBJ2-7; D is perhaps TRBD1 or TRBD2 (6 bases each). Germline V gene lookup returns CDR1 SNHLY and CDR2 FYNNEI. V was pared by 4 bases and J by 7 bases, with 17 bases between. The CDR3 contains 14 residues. CDR3 residues: CASSARTTQGEQYF. The DNA for the CDR3 is TGTGCCAGCAGTGCCAGGACTACCCAGGGGGAGCAGTACTTC.

V and J are TRBV10-3 and TRBJ2-7; D gene unclear. Trimming shortened V by 11 bases and J by 3 bases, and 14 bases separated the two germline ends. The CDR3 contains 12 residues. Germline V CDR1 and CDR2: ENHRY, SYGVKD. CDR3 sequence: CASGVLRYEQYF. For the CDR3, the DNA is TGTGCCTCCGGAGTCCTCCGCTACGAGCAGTACTTC.

The chain links TRBV7-2 to TRBJ2-2; D not resolved. The V end lost 5 bases, the J end lost 5 bases, and 9 bases lay between the germline ends. This CDR3 contains 13 residues. The germline CDR1 and CDR2 sequences are SGHTA and FQGNSA. This chain's CDR3 is CASSPRSTGELFF. The CDR3 DNA sequence: TGTGCCAGCAGCCCCCGAAGTACCGGGGAGCTGTTTTTT.

The chain links TRBV29-1 to TRBJ2-7; 8 positions match TRBD1. Trimming at V came to 4 bases and at J to 4 bases, leaving 6 bases not matched to a gene. The germline gives CDR1 SQVTM, CDR2 ANQGSEA. This CDR3 has 13 amino acids. The CDR3 coding sequence is TGCAGCGTTGTAGACAGGGGAACGTACGAGCAGTACTTC. Translated, it gives CSVVDRGTYEQYF.

The rearrangement uses TRBV7-8 and TRBJ2-5, with 9 nucleotides matching TRBD2. V lost 0 bases and J lost 2; bases outside the gene matches: 4. This CDR3 is built from 16 residues. CDR1 is SGHVS, CDR2 FQNEAQ, per germline. CDR3: CASSLAAGGLQETQYF. Written as DNA, the CDR3 is TGTGCCAGCAGCTTAGCAGCGGGGGGCCTTCAAGAGACCCAGTACTTC.

The chain links TRBV7-8 to TRBJ1-4; unclear D gene. Germline V CDR1 and CDR2: SGHVS, FQNEAQ. Trimming took off 0 bases at V and 8 bases at J, with 13 bases between the two ends. The CDR3 runs 15 residues. The CDR3 nucleotides read TGTGCCAGCAGCTTAGCCGACACCCTTTCGGAAAAACTGTTTTTT. It translates to CASSLADTLSEKLFF.

The CDR3 DNA reads TGCGCCAGCAGCCATCCTGGGCGGGAAACTTACGAGCAGTACTTC. This codes for CASSHPGRETYEQYF. This chain joins TRBV4-1 and TRBJ2-7, with D perhaps TRBD2 (6 bases). Trimming took 3 bases from V and 4 from J, leaving 16 bases between them. CDR1 MGHRA and CDR2 YSYEKL come from the germline V gene. CDR3 length: 15 residues.

The chain couples TRBV2 to TRBJ1-5; D is undetermined. The V and J ends lost 1 base and 5 bases respectively, with 9 bases between them. The germline V gene encodes CDR1 SNHLY and CDR2 FYNNEI. The CDR3 sequence is 14 residues long. CDR3 region: CASSEGSVYQPQHF. CDR3 nucleotides: TGTGCCAGCAGTGAAGGGTCAGTCTATCAGCCCCAGCATTTT.

The V call is TRBV5-1, the J call TRBJ1-1, with 10 bases identical to TRBD1. Germline loops: CDR1 SGHRS, CDR2 YFSETQ. V trimming: 2 bases; J trimming: 1 base; junction bases outside the gene matches: 8. CDR3 length equals 17 residues. The CDR3 loop reads CASSFSTGGEGNTEAFF. The CDR3, as DNA: TGCGCCAGCAGCTTTTCGACAGGGGGCGAGGGGAACACTGAAGCTTTCTTT.

This clone was detected only a few times. The chain carries TRBV27 and TRBJ1-5; no definite D call. The CDR3 has 12 residues. The germline gives CDR1 MNHEY, CDR2 SMNVEV (reference sequence). Trimming took off 5 bases at V and 8 bases at J, with 10 bases between the two ends. CDR3 region: CASSPPGKPQHF. As DNA, the CDR3 is TGTGCCAGCAGTCCCCCCGGGAAGCCCCAGCATTTT.

The V gene is TRBV6-6, the J gene TRBJ1-5, with no clear D. The CDR3 sequence is 13 residues long. CDR1 is MNHNY and CDR2 is SVGAGI in the germline V gene (reference sequence). The V gene lost 2 bases and the J gene lost 2 bases, with 4 bases spanning the gap. In DNA form, the CDR3 reads TGTGCCAGCAGTTACGGGCGCAATCAGCCCCAGCATTTT. This sequence encodes CASSYGRNQPQHF.

V gene TRBV2 combines with J gene TRBJ2-2; D is ambiguous. The CDR3 runs 12 residues. Germline-derived CDR1 and CDR2 are SNHLY and FYNNEI. V lost 1 base, J lost 7 bases, and 4 bases lay in between. The CDR3 loop is CASSEEVGELFF. The CDR3 DNA reads TGTGCCAGCAGTGAAGAGGTCGGGGAGCTGTTTTTT.

This clone was seen a few times. The V gene is TRBV11-2, the J gene TRBJ2-3; possible D gene TRBD1, 5 bases. Germline CDR1 and CDR2: SGHAT and FQNNGV. V gave up 1 base and J gave up 7 bases, with 12 bases separating them. This CDR3 is 14 amino acids long. The CDR3 region is CASSLVFGANTQYF. For the CDR3, the DNA is TGTGCCAGCAGCTTAGTTTTTGGGGCGAATACGCAGTATTTT.

This clone was recorded a few times. V and J are TRBV6-5 and TRBJ1-1; perhaps TRBD1 as D (5 bases). Germline CDR1 reads MNHEY; CDR2 reads SVGAGI. The CDR3 has 16 residues. Trimming took 2 bases from V and 2 from J, leaving 15 bases between them. CDR3 amino acids: CASSYLAIGGNTEAFF. The CDR3 bases are TGTGCCAGCAGTTACCTCGCAATCGGGGGTAACACTGAAGCTTTCTTT.

This clone was counted between two and nine times. The DNA for the CDR3 is TGTGCCAGCACGCGGGGGAACTACGAGCAGTACTTC. Encoded protein: CASTRGNYEQYF. This chain joins TRBV11-1 and TRBJ2-7, with TRBD2 identical over 7 bases. Germline CDR1 and CDR2: SGHAT and FQDESV (reference sequence). The CDR3 sequence is 12 residues long. The V and J ends lost 7 bases and 3 bases, in that order; junction bases with no gene match: 3. The full variable domain, with the rest looked up from reference TRBV11-1 and TRBJ2-7, is EAEVAQSPRYKITEKSQAVAFWCDPISGHATLYWYRQILGQGPELLVQFQDESVVDDSQLPKDRFSAERLKGVDSTLKIQPAELGDSAMYLCASTRGNYEQYFGPGTRLTVT.

This chain connects TRBV29-1 to TRBJ1-1, with D unresolved. Germline CDR1 and CDR2: SQVTM and ANQGSEA. V gave up 1 base and J gave up 4 bases, with 7 bases separating them. The CDR3 length is 12 residues. CDR3 DNA: TGCAGCGTTGAAGTTGGGAGCACTGAAGCTTTCTTT. It specifies CSVEVGSTEAFF.

The chain recombines TRBV10-2 with TRBJ2-7; D is unresolved. Trimming left V 6 bases short and J 6 bases short, with 18 bases between. The germline V gene has CDR1 WSHSY and CDR2 SAAADI. The CDR3 is 14 residues long. In nucleotides, the CDR3 is TGCGCCAGCAGCCAGGACCGCTTCAGGAGCGAGCAGTACTTC. Amino acid sequence: CASSQDRFRSEQYF.

CDR3 sequence (DNA): TGTGCCAGCAGCCCGCCGGGGGATACGCAGTATTTT. Protein: CASSPPGDTQYF. The rearrangement links TRBV5-4 to TRBJ2-3; D is possibly TRBD2 (5 bases). The V end lost 4 bases, the J end lost 6 bases, and 9 bases lay between the germline ends. This CDR3 is 12 amino acids long. Per germline, CDR1 SGHNT and CDR2 YYREEE (reference sequence).

This clone has a handful of counts. The V and J genes are TRBV19 and TRBJ1-2, with a possible D match to TRBD1 (6 bases). Germline CDR1 is LNHDA and CDR2 is SQIVND (reference sequence). The germline V and J ends were trimmed by 4 bases and 4 bases, with 16 bases remaining between them. The CDR3 is made up of 15 amino acids. The CDR3, as DNA: TGTGCCAGTAGTAGGGGGGCCAGCGAAACCTATGGCTACACCTTC. Amino acid sequence: CASSRGASETYGYTF.

This clone was recorded only once. The chain employs TRBV7-9 and TRBJ1-2; 7 bases line up with TRBD1. Germline V gene lookup returns CDR1 SEHNR and CDR2 FQNEAQ (reference sequence). The CDR3 spans 12 residues. V lost 3 bases and J lost 6; bases outside the gene matches: 1. For the CDR3, the DNA is TGTGCCAGCAGCTTCACAGGGGATGGCTACACCTTC. It is translated as CASSFTGDGYTF. Full variable domain (missing parts from reference TRBV7-9 and TRBJ1-2): DTGVSQNPRHKITKRGQNVTFRCDPISEHNRLYWYRQTLGQGPEFLTYFQNEAQLEKSRLLSDRFSAERPKGSFSTLEIQRTEQGDSAMYLCASSFTGDGYTFGSGTRLTVV.